These 16 T cell receptor beta chains came from one sample sequenced in a study of T cell responses to AZD1222 COVID-19 vaccine. Only in-frame clones appear in the TCRdb table, and some are missing; sequencing was by immunoSEQ multiplex PCR. The sample has 50,000 to 55,000 clones, roughly 90% seen once. Sequences were derived from peripheral blood, sampled 28 days after the second AZD1222 dose. These receptors were obtained from an adult who received the AZD1222 COVID-19 vaccine.

The gene calls are TRBV5-1 and TRBJ2-2; TRBD2 aligns across 13 bases. V was clipped by 4 bases and J by 6 bases; unmatched bases: 6. The CDR3 length is 16 residues. Germline-derived CDR1 and CDR2 are SGHRS and YFSETQ. CDR3 residues: CASSRGLAGVPGELFF. CDR3 DNA: TGCGCCAGCAGCCGCGGACTAGCGGGAGTACCCGGGGAGCTGTTTTTT.

This sequence joins TRBV9 and TRBJ1-6, with 7 bases identical to TRBD1. With 0 bases clipped from V and 0 bases from J, the junction kept 9 bases outside the gene matches. The CDR3 consists of 19 residues. CDR1 and CDR2 (germline): SGDLS, YYNGEE. DNA for the CDR3: TGTGCCAGCAGCGTAGCTACAGGGGTGGATCCCTCCTATAATTCACCCCTCCACTTT. It specifies CASSVATGVDPSYNSPLHF.

The rearrangement links TRBV9 to TRBJ2-1; 8 nucleotides agree with TRBD1. With 3 bases clipped from V and 1 base from J, the junction kept 6 bases outside the gene matches. The CDR3 runs 16 residues. CDR1 and CDR2 from the germline V gene are SGDLS and YYNGEE. The CDR3 bases are TGTGCCAGCAGCGGGACAGGGCAGAAGTCCTACAATGAGCAGTTCTTC. It specifies CASSGTGQKSYNEQFF.

The rearrangement uses TRBV29-1 and TRBJ1-1, with TRBD1 matching over 7 bases. V shed 6 bases and J 1 base; nucleotides not matched to a gene: 5. The CDR3 spans 13 residues. Germline values: CDR1 SQVTM, CDR2 ANQGSEA. The CDR3 protein is CSVPGGSNTEAFF. CDR3 sequence (DNA): TGCAGCGTCCCAGGGGGATCGAACACTGAAGCTTTCTTT.

This clone was counted between two and nine times. The chain links TRBV3-1 (or the pseudogene TRBV3-2) to TRBJ2-2; D not resolved. Deletions cut 1 base from V and 3 bases from J, with 6 bases between. Per germline, CDR1 LGHDT and CDR2 YNNKEL (reference sequence). This CDR3 has 14 residues. The CDR3, as DNA: TGTGCCAGCAGCCAAGCGCTCCACACCGGGGAGCTGTTTTTT. Its translation is CASSQALHTGELFF.

V and J are TRBV6-6 and TRBJ2-3; the match to TRBD2 covers 11 bases. CDR1 MNHNY and CDR2 SVGAGI come from the germline V gene (reference sequence). V was clipped by 6 bases and J by 4 bases; unmatched bases: 6. This CDR3 comprises 15 residues. CDR3: CASSVAGGPADTQYF. The CDR3 nucleotides read TGTGCCAGCAGCGTAGCGGGAGGGCCGGCAGATACGCAGTATTTT.

This chain links TRBV7-8 with TRBJ2-7; 8 bases agree with TRBD2. V trimming: 1 base; J trimming: 4 bases; junction bases outside the gene matches: 6. Germline V gene lookup returns CDR1 SGHVS and CDR2 FQNEAQ. The CDR3 has 15 residues. Here the CDR3 DNA reads TGTGCCAGCAGCTTAGGTGGTAGCGGGACATACGAGCAGTACTTC. This encodes CASSLGGSGTYEQYF.

The rearrangement links TRBV21-1 to TRBJ1-6; the D call TRBD1 from the table was never checked on the DNA. TRBV21-1 is given as a pseudogene. This CDR3 has 16 residues. CDR3 protein: CASSKDSGCGNSPLHF. CDR3 in DNA: TGTGCCAGCAGCAAAGATTCAGGGTGTGGTAATTCACCCCTCCACTTT.

V and J are TRBV7-6 and TRBJ1-1; D remains ambiguous. The CDR3 consists of 15 residues. V dropped 5 bases and J dropped 1 base, with 14 bases sitting between them. The germline CDR1 and CDR2 sequences are SGHVS and FNYEAQ. CDR3 DNA sequence: TGTGCCAGCAGCGCAAACCGGGCTACGAACACTGAAGCTTTCTTT. Translating gives CASSANRATNTEAFF.

This chain uses TRBV7-8 with TRBJ2-3; TRBD2 might be the D (6 bases). The length of the CDR3 is 14 residues. Germline V gene lookup returns CDR1 SGHVS and CDR2 FQNEAQ. Between the trimmed V and J ends, which lost 0 bases and 4 bases, there was a span of 8 bases. CDR3: CASSLAGSADTQYF. The CDR3 DNA reads as TGTGCCAGCAGCTTAGCCGGGAGCGCAGATACGCAGTATTTT.

The chain combines TRBV21-1 with TRBJ1-5; the D call TRBD1 from the table was never checked on the DNA. TRBV21-1 represents a pseudogene. The CDR3 is made up of 15 amino acids. DNA for the CDR3: TGTGCCAGCAACGGGACAGGGAACAGCAATCAGCCCCAGCATTTT. Translation gives CASNGTGNSNQPQHF.

V and J are TRBV19 and TRBJ2-1; no clear D. The germline gives CDR1 LNHDA, CDR2 SQIVND (reference sequence). CDR3 length equals 12 residues. Trimming took 0 bases from V and 5 from J, leaving 2 bases between them. CDR3 DNA sequence: TGTGCCAGTAGTATAGAGAACAATGAGCAGTTCTTC. It encodes CASSIENNEQFF.

J is TRBJ1-6 and V is TRBV30; 7 bases line up with TRBD1. There are 14 residues in the CDR3. Per germline, CDR1 GTSNPN and CDR2 SVGIG (reference sequence). The trim removed 2 bases at V and 10 bases at J, leaving 8 bases unmatched. CDR3 DNA sequence: TGTGCCTGGAGTTCAACAGGGGTAGGCTCACCCCTCCACTTT. It specifies CAWSSTGVGSPLHF. Full variable domain (rest looked up from reference TRBV30 and TRBJ1-6): SQTIHQWPATLVQPVGSPLSLECTVEGTSNPNLYWYRQAAGRGLQLLFYSVGIGQISSEVPQNLSASRPQDRQFILSSKKLLLSDSGFYLCAWSSTGVGSPLHFGNGTRLTVT.

The genes are TRBV10-1 and TRBJ2-3; D remains unclear. CDR1 and CDR2 from the germline V gene are WNHNN and SYGVQD (reference sequence). V was clipped by 8 bases and J by 5 bases, with 23 bases between them. CDR3 size: 16 residues. As DNA, the CDR3 is TGCGCCAGCGGCCCTCGACTCCCAGCTAACCTAGATACGCAGTATTTT. Translated, it gives CASGPRLPANLDTQYF.

The chain is built from TRBV28 and TRBJ1-2, with a weak D call TRBD1 (5 bases). CDR3 length equals 15 residues. Germline CDR1 reads MDHEN; CDR2 reads SYDVKM. The germline V and J ends were trimmed by 2 bases and 2 bases, with 12 bases remaining between them. The CDR3 sequence: CASSLGGHQNYGYTF. CDR3 nucleotide sequence: TGTGCCAGCAGTTTAGGAGGACACCAAAACTATGGCTACACCTTC.

This clone was observed a handful of times. The CDR3 loop is CASSLQGSSYNEQFF. CDR3 coding DNA: TGTGCCAGCAGCTTACAGGGGAGCTCCTACAATGAGCAGTTCTTC. The chain recombines TRBV7-9 with TRBJ2-1; D perhaps matches TRBD1 (6 bases). CDR3 size: 15 residues. The V and J ends lost 2 bases and 0 bases respectively, with 8 bases between them. Germline CDR1 reads SEHNR; CDR2 reads FQNEAQ (reference sequence).